The T cell receptor beta chain described here comes from a study of T cell responses to AZD1222 COVID-19 vaccine (dated by TCRdb to the early 2020s). Background for the entire study: Because spike-specific TCR depth and breadth did not differ between the two schedules, AZD1222 recipients who got a second dose at roughly 4 weeks were pooled with those who got a second dose at roughly 12 weeks. A total of under 250 trial participants underwent TCR sequencing, of whom around 210 had received two doses of AZD1222 and about 26 had received two doses of the MenACWY control vaccine. Enrollment into the trials was organized by age into subgroups of 18-55, 56-69 and 70-plus years, and those subgroups contained 148, 28 and 57 TCR-sequenced participants, respectively.

This clone was seen just once. Its cognate antigen has yet to be identified. Per-base qualities were not stored, and no clone one base away is much larger. This sample's time point label indicates: baseline before first vaccination. Samples from vaccinated people were obtained from the UK trials COV001 and COV002, which included a single-blind randomized controlled phase 2/3 trial of AZD1222 (ChAdOx1 nCoV-19) in healthy adults. Trial participant PBMC samples were collected at day 0 and day 28 after the second dose for TCRbeta chain sequencing. General conclusions and limits of the study: Reportedly, almost half of the unique spike-specific TCRs recognized epitopes lying outside the regions that are mutated in the B.1.351 and B.1.1.7 variants. Conclusions about previously exposed vaccinees are limited, since just five or six AZD1222 recipients were seropositive for SARS-CoV-2 at baseline. Because no day 14 peak-response samples were available, the repertoires could be characterized only after the peak T cell response. The whole spike protein was spanned by vaccine-associated CD4 TCRs, and dominant responses were seen in regions 160-218 and 743-854. The 56-69-year group was small, and its depth increase did not reach significance, likely because of low power. Participants were mostly white British, with more females than males. The authors suggested clonal diversity may have been underestimated. After two AZD1222 doses, both the breadth and the depth of spike-specific TCRs were significantly higher than at day 0 and than in MenACWY recipients.

The CDR3 regions of human TCRbeta chains were subjected to immunosequencing. Per the source publication's procedure: Repertoire TCRs were checked for matches against a reference library of SARS-CoV-2-specific TCRs that had been generated using the MIRA antigen-specificity platform. Breadth was defined as the fraction of unique TCRs that were SARS-CoV-2-associated, and depth was defined as the fraction of total T cells that were SARS-CoV-2-associated. Using the MIRA data, every spike-specific TCR was mapped to the spike region that the TCR reacted to and assigned to either a CD4 or a CD8 class. Log10-transformed breadth and depth values were compared by one-way ANOVA with Sidak's multiple comparisons tests. Sourced from immuneACCESS, this table was stored by TCRdb with only in-frame sequences that have V and J called. A share of the clones is absent; for the studies checked, an unresolved V gene accounts for under half, and the remainder has no known explanation. That table furnishes V, J and clone size, whereas the DNA furnished D and trimming. The table for this sample lists 100,000 or so clones; 80% to 95% of them were counted only once. Of the sample, 4% to 5% is held by the ten largest clones.

Trimming at the junction amounts to 3 bases on V and 4 bases on J, and the germline ends lie 15 bases apart. The germline V gene gives CDR1 as SQVTM and CDR2 as ANQGSEA. The CDR3, cysteine through phenylalanine, is 14 amino acids long. Left in the record is the CDR3 DNA by itself, 42 bases read in frame from the first base. The material sequenced was peripheral blood, taken on day 0 of AZD1222 vaccination. The V gene is TRBV29-1 and the J gene is TRBJ1-2; D gene: possibly TRBD1, on 6 matching bases. The TCR originated in an adult in good health. The CDR3 region reads CSVEEVRGIYGYTF. The DNA sequence is given as TGCAGCGTTGAGGAGGTCAGGGGAATCTATGGCTACACCTTC.